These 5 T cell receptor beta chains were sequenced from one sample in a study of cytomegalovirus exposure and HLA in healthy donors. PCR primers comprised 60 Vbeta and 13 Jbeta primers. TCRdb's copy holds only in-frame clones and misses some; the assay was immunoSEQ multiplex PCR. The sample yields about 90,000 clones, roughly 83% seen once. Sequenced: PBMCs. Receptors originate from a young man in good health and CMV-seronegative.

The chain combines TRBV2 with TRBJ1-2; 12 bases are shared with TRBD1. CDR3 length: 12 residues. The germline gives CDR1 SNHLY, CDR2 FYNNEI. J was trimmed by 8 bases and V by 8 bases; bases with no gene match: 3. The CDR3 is CASGGTGGGYTF. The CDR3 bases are TGTGCCAGCGGGGGGACAGGGGGCGGCTACACCTTC.

The CDR3 sequence is CASSPTGVMRQNIQYF. The CDR3 DNA reads as TGTGCCAGCAGCCCTACCGGTGTTATGAGGCAAAACATTCAGTACTTC. The chain combines TRBV5-4 with TRBJ2-4, with unresolved D. Trimming pared 4 bases from V and 5 bases from J, leaving 19 bases between. Germline V CDR1 and CDR2: SGHNT, YYREEE (reference sequence). The CDR3 totals 16 residues.

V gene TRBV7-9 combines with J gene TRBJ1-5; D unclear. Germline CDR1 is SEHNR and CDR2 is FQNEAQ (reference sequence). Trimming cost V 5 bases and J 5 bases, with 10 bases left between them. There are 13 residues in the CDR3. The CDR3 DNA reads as TGTGCCAGCAGCCCCTGGCTGGATCAGCCCCAGCATTTT. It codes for CASSPWLDQPQHF.

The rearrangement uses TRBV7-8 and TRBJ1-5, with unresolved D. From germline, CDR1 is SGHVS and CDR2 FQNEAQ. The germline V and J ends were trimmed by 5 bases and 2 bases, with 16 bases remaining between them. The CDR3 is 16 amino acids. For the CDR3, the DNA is TGTGCCAGCAGCGCATACTCCGGGGTCGGCAATCAGCCCCAGCATTTT. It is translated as CASSAYSGVGNQPQHF. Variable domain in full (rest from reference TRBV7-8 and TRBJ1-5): GAGVSQSPRYKVAKRGQDVALRCDPISGHVSLFWYQQALGQGPEFLTYFQNEAQLDKSGLPSDRFFAERPEGSVSTLKIQRTQQEDSAVYLCASSAYSGVGNQPQHFGDGTRLSIL.

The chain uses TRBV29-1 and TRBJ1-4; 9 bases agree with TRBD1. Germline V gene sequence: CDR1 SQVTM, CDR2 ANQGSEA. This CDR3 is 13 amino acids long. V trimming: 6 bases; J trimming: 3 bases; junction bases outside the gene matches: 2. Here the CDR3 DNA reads TGCAGCGTACAGGGGGCTCCTAATGAAAAACTGTTTTTT. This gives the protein CSVQGAPNEKLFF.